This T cell receptor beta chain was observed in a study of metastatic and nonmetastatic thyroid tumors. MiXCR re-clonotyped the PCR reads for TCRdb. The sample carries approximately 38,000 clones, roughly a sixth recorded once. The trim removed 0 bases at V and 1 base at J, leaving 0 bases unmatched. The CDR3 length is 16 residues. Germline CDR1 KGHDR, CDR2 SFDVKD. Many counts were recorded for this clone. Not a single patient had been given any form of treatment at any point before undergoing thyroid surgery. The chain has TRBV24-1 and TRBJ2-2, with 8 bases aligning to TRBD2. This receptor was identified in a female donor with papillary thyroid cancer or a benign thyroid nodule (not recorded which). Some clones in this sample may be carry-over from other donors' samples. Sequencing input: tumor tissue. The CDR3 DNA follows: TGTGCCACCAGTGATTTGACTAGCGGGAACACCGGGGAGCTGTTTTTT. It specifies CATSDLTSGNTGELFF.